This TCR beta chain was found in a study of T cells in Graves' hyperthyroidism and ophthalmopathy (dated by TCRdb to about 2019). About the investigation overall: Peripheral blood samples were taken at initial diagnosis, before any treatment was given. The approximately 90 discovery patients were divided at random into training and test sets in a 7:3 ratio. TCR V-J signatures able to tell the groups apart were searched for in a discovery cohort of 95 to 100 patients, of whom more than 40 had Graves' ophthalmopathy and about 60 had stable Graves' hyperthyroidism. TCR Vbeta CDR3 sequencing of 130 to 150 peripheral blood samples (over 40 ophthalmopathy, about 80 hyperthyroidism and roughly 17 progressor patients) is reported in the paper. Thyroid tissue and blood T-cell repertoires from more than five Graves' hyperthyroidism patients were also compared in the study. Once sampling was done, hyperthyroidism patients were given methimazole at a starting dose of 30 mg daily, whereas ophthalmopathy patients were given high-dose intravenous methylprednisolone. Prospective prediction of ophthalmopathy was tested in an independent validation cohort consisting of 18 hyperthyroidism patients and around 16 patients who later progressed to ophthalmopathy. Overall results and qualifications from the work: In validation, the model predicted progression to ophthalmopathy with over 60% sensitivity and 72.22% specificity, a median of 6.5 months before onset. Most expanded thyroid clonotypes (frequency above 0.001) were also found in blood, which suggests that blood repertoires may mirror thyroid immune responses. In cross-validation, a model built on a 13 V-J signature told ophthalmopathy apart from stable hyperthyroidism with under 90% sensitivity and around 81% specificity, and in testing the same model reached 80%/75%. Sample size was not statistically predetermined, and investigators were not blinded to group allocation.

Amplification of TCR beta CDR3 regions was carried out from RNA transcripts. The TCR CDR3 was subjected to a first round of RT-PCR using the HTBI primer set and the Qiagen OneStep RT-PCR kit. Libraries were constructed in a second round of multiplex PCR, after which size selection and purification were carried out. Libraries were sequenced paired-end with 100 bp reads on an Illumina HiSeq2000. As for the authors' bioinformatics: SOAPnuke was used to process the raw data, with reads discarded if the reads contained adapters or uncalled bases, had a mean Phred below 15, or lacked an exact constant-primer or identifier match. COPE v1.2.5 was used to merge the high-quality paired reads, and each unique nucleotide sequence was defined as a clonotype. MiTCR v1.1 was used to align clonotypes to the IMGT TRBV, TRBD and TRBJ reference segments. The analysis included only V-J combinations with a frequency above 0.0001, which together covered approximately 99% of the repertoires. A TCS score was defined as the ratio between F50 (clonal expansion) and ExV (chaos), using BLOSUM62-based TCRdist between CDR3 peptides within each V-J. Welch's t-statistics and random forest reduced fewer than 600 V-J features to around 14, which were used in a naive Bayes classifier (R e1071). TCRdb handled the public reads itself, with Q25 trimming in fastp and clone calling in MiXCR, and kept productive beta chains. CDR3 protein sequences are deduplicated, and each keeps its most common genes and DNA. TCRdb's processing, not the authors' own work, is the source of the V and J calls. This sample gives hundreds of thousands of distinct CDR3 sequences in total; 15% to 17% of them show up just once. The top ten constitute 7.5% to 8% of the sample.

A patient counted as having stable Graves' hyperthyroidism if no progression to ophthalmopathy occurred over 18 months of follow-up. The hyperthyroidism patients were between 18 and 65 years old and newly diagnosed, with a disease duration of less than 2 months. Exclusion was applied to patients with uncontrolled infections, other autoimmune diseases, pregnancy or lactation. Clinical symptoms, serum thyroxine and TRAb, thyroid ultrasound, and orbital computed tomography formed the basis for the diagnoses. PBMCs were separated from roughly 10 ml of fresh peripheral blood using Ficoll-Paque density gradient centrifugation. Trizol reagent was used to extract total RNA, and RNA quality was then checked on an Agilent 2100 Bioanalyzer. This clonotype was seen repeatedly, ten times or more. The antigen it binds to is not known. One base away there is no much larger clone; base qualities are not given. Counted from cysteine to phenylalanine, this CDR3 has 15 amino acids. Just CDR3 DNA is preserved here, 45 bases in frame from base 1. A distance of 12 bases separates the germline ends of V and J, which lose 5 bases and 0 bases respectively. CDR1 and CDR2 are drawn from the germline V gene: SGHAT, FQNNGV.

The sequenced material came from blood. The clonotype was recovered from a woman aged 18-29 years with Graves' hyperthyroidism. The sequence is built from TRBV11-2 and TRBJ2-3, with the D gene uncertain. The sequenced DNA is TGTGCCAGCAGCCCGACTTTCTCTAGCACAGATACGCAGTATTTT. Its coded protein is CASSPTFSSTDTQYF.